This TCR beta chain was observed in a study of shared clonotypes between healthy human individuals. At the level of the study: Three CD4 naive, three CD4 memory, two CD8 naive and one CD8 memory plate were used per donor.

Comment on this clone: Its antigen is currently unknown.

Study observations and caveats: Between several donors, naive CD4 clonotypes were shared at a level of approximately 5%. Relative to memory subsets, naive subsets generally showed larger estimated richness.

Measured with immunoSEQ multiplex PCR; TCRdb has only the in-frame clones, and not every one. This table holds 2 million to 2.5 million clones, 93% found once. Donors included only healthy HIV-negative adults lacking recent acute infections or vaccinations. The specimen was naive CD4+ T cells from PBMCs. Sample subset: CD45RA+ positively selected. This receptor was obtained from a man aged 18 to 29 in good health. Some clones in this sample may be carry-over from other donors' samples.

CDR3 bases: TGTGCCAGCAGCCGCAGGAGCACGGCAGATACGCAGTATTTT. As protein: CASSRRSTADTQYF. The gene calls are TRBV9 and TRBJ2-3; D ambiguous. The CDR3 is made up of 14 amino acids. The V gene lost 4 bases and the J gene lost 4 bases, with 13 bases spanning the gap. Germline lookup yields CDR1 SGDLS and CDR2 YYNGEE.